The entry below gives a single T cell receptor (beta chain) sequence along with its context. Its antigen is undetermined. Preparation of the TCRbeta library used unique molecular identifiers. TCRdb re-analysed the PCR reads in MiXCR, keeping a single row per CDR3 protein. The sample consists of around 450,000 distinct CDR3 sequences, around 15% of them appearing once. Trimming took off 7 bases at V and 3 bases at J, with 7 bases between the two ends. The CDR3 consists of 12 residues. From germline, CDR1 is SGHRS and CDR2 YFSETQ. This specimen belongs to a study of T-cell reconstitution after alpha-beta-depleted transplantation in children. Overall study results and limits: Alpha-beta T cells about two months after transplant reportedly derived from several hundred expanded graft clones. Surviving recipient T cells and thymic progenitors produced the high day-60 TCRbeta diversity seen in some patients. Newly generated T cells supplied most T-cell counts and diversity one year post-transplant.

The specimen was PBMCs, mostly from graft donor cells, collected 360 days after TCRalphabeta/CD19-depleted stem cell transplant. This rearrangement joins TRBV5-1 to TRBJ2-2, with unresolved D. This clonotype originated in a boy in the first two years of life who had a stem cell transplant for Wiskott-Aldrich syndrome, so the T cells may come from the graft donor. The CDR3 DNA reads as TGCGCCAGCCTTCGTGACACCGGGGAGCTGTTTTTT. Protein product: CASLRDTGELFF.